The 4 T cell receptor beta chains given below trace back to one sample, sequenced in a study of cytomegalovirus exposure and HLA in healthy donors. Use of 60 Vbeta and 13 Jbeta primers characterized the PCR. The data were produced by immunoSEQ multiplex PCR, yet TCRdb's version contains in-frame clones alone and is incomplete. Seen here are about 120,000 clones, around 75% observed once, and the top ten hold over 2.5%. Sequencing was carried out using PBMCs. The source is a woman aged 45-65 years in good health and CMV-seronegative.

V gene TRBV19 combines with J gene TRBJ2-1; 12 positions match TRBD2. In germline, CDR1 is LNHDA, CDR2 SQIVND (reference sequence). V lost 7 bases, J lost 4 bases, and 5 bases stayed unmatched. The CDR3 runs to 15 residues. CDR3 bases: TGTGCCAGTACCACGACTAGCGGGAGTTACAATGAGCAGTTCTTC. Translated, it gives CASTTTSGSYNEQFF.

This chain links TRBV7-9 with TRBJ2-5, with TRBD2 matching 9 bases. The J call may be in error: the DNA end matches TRBJ2-7 better. The CDR3 is 15 amino acids. The V gene's germline CDR1 is SEHNR and CDR2 FQNEAQ (reference sequence). The CDR3 protein is CASSKTSGVTYEQYF. DNA of the CDR3: TGTGCCAGCAGCAAGACTAGCGGAGTAACCTACGAGCAGTACTTC.

The chain carries TRBV19 and TRBJ2-7; D gene uncertain. The ends were cut back, 5 bases at V and 2 bases at J, with 16 bases in the middle. This CDR3 contains 15 residues. Germline CDR1 reads LNHDA; CDR2 reads SQIVND (reference sequence). CDR3 region: CASSAARITTYEQYF. CDR3 sequence (DNA): TGTGCCAGTAGTGCCGCCAGGATTACAACCTACGAGCAGTACTTC.

CDR3: CASSIGSIRGTEAFF. CDR3 coding DNA: TGTGCCAGTAGTATCGGCTCAATAAGGGGAACTGAAGCTTTCTTT. The chain links TRBV19 to TRBJ1-1, with D perhaps matching TRBD1 (5 bases). Germline V lookup: CDR1 LNHDA, CDR2 SQIVND (reference sequence). V dropped 3 bases and J dropped 5 bases, with 16 bases sitting between them. CDR3 size: 15 residues.